One T cell receptor (beta chain) is described in this entry. As yet, its antigen is unknown. The sample belongs to a study of blood T cells in healthy people across ages. Findings and limits, study-wide: When set beside aged donors, long-lived donors presented more naive CD4+ cells and higher diversity. Per million T cells, TCR beta diversity dropped about linearly as age rose.

A second roughly 6 to 12 cycle PCR used barcoded and J-beta primers. MiXCR, applied by TCRdb to the 5' RACE reads, yields one record per CDR3 protein. Among 890,000 or so distinct CDR3 sequences listed, around two thirds were seen once. PBMCs, at least 7 million per sample, were isolated. Total RNA extraction produced at least 5 micrograms (per sample) for the study. The CDR3 has 17 residues. With 1 base clipped from V and 2 bases from J, the junction kept 8 bases outside the gene matches. Germline V gene sequence: CDR1 MNHGY, CDR2 SVAAGI. Sequenced sample: blood. The receptor was isolated from a man aged 25 to 45 in good health. The chain links TRBV6-9 to TRBJ2-4; TRBD1 aligns across 7 bases. CDR3 nucleotide sequence: TGTGCCAGCAGTTATTTGACAGGGATAGGGACCAAAAACATTCAGTACTTC. Its protein is CASSYLTGIGTKNIQYF.